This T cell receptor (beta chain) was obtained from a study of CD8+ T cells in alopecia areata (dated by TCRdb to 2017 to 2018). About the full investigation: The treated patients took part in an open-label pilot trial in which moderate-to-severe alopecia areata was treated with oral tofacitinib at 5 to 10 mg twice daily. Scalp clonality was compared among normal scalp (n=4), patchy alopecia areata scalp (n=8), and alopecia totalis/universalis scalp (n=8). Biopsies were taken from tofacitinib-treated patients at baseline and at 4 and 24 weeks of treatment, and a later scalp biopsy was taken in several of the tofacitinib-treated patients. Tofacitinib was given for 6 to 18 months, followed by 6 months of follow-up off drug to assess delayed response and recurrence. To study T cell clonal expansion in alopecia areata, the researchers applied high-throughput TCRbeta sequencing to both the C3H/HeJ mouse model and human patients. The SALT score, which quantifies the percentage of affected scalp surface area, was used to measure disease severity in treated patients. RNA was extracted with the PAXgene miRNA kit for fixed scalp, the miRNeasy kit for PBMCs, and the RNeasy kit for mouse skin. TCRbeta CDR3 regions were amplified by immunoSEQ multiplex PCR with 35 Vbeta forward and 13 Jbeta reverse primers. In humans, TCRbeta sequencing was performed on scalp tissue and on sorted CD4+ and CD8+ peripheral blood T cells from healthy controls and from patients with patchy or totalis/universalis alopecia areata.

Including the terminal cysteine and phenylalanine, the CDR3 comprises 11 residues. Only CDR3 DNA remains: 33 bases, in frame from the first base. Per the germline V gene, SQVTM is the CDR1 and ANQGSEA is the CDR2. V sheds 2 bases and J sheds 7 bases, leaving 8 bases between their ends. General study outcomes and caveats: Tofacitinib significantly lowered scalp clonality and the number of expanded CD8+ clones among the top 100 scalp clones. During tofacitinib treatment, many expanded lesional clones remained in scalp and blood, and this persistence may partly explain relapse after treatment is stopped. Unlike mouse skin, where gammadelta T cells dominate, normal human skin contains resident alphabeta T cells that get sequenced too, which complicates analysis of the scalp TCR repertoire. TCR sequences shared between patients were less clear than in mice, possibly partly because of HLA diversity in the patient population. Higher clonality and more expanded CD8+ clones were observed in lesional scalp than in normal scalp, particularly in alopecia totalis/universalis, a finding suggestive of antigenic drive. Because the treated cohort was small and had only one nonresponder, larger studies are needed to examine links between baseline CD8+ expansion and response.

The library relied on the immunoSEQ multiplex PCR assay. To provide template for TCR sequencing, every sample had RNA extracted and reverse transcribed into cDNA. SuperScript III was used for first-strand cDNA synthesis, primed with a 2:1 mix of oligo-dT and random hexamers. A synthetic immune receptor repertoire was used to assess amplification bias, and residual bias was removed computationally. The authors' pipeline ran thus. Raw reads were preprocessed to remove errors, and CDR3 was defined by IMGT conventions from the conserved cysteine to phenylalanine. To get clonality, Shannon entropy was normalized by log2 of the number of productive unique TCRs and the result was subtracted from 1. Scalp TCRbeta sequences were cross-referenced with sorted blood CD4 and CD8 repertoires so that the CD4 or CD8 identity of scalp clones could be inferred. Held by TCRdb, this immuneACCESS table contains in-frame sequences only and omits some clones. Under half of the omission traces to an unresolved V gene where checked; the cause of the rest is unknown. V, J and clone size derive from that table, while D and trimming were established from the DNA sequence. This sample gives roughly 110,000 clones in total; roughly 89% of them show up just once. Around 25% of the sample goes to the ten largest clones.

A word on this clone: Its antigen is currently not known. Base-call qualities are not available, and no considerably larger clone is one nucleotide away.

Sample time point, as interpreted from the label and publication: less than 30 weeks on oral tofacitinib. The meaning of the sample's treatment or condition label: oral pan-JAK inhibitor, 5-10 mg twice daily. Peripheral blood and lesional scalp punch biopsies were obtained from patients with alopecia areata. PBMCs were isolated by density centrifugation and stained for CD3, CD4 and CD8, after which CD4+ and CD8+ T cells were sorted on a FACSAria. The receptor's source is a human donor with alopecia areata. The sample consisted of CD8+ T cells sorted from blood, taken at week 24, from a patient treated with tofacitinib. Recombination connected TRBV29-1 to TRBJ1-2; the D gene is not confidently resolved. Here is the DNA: TGCAGCGTTGAACAGGCTGGTGGCTACACCTTC. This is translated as CSVEQAGGYTF. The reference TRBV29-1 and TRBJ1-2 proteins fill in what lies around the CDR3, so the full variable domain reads SAVISQKPSRDICQRGTSLTIQCQVDSQVTMMFWYRQQPGQSLTLIATANQGSEATYESGFVIDKFPISRPNLTFSTLTVSNMSPEDSSIYLCSVEQAGGYTFGSGTRLTVV.